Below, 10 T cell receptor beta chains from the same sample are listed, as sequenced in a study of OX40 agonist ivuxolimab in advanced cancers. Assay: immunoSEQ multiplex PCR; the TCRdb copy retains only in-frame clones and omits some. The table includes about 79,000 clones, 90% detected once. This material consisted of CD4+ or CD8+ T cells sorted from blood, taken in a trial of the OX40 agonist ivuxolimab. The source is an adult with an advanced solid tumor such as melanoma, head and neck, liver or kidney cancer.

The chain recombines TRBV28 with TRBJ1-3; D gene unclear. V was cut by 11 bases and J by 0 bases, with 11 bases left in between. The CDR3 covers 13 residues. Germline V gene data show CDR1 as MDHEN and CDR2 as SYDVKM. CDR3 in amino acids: CAGRGYSGNTIYF. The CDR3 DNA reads TGTGCCGGTCGTGGTTACTCTGGAAACACCATATATTTT.

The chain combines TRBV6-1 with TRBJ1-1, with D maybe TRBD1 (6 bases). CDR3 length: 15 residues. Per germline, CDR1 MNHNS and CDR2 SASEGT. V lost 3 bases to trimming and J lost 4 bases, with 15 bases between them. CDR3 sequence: CASSDGQIFVTEAFF. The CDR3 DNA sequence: TGTGCCAGCAGTGACGGACAGATTTTTGTCACTGAAGCTTTCTTT.

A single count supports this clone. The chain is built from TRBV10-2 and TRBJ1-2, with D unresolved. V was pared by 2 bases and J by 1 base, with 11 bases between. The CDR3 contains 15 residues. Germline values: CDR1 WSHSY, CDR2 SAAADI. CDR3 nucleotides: TGCGCCAGCAGTGAGGTCAAGGGCTATAACTATGGCTACACCTTC. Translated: CASSEVKGYNYGYTF.

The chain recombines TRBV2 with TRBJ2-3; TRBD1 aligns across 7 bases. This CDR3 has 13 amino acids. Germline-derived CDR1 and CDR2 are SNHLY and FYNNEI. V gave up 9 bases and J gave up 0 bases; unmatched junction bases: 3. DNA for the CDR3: TGTGCCAGAACGACAGGGAGCACAGATACGCAGTATTTT. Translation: CARTTGSTDTQYF.

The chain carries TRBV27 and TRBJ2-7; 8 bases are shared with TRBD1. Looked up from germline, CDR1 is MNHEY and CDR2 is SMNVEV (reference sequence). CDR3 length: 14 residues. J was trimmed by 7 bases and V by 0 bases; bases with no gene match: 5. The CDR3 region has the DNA TGTGCCAGCAGTTTATCGCAGGGGGCGAGGGAGCAGTACTTC. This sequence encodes CASSLSQGAREQYF.

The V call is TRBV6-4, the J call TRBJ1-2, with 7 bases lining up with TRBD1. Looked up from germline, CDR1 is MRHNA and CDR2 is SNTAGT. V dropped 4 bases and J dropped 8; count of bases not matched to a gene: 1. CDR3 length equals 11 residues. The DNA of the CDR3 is TGTGCCAGCAGTGGGGGACAGGGCTACACCTTC. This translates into CASSGGQGYTF.

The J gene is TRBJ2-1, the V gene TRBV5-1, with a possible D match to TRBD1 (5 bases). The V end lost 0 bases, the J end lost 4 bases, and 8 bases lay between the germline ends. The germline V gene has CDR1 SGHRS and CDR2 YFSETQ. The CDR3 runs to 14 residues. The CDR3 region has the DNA TGCGCCAGCAGCTTGGGACAGCTATACAATGAGCAGTTCTTC. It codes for CASSLGQLYNEQFF.

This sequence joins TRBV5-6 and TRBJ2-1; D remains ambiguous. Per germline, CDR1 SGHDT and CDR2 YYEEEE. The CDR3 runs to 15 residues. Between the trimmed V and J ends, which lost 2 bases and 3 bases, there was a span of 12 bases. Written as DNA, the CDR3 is TGTGCCAGCAGCTTAGGAACAGTCCGCTACAATGAGCAGTTCTTC. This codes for CASSLGTVRYNEQFF. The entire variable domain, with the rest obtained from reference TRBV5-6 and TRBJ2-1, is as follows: DAGVTQSPTHLIKTRGQQVTLRCSPKSGHDTVSWYQQALGQGPQFIFQYYEEEERQRGNFPDRFSGHQFPNYSSELNVNALLLGDSALYLCASSLGTVRYNEQFFGPGTRLTVL.

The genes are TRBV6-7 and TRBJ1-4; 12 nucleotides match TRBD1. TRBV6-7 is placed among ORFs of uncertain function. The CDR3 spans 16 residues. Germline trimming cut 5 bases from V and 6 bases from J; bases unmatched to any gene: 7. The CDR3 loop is CASSPGTGGADEKLFF. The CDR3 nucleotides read TGTGCCAGCAGTCCCGGGACAGGGGGCGCTGATGAAAAACTGTTTTTT.

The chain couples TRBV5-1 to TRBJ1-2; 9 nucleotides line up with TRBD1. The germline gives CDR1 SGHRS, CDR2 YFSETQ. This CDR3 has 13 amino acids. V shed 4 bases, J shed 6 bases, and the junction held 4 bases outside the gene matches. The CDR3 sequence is CASSRGTGHGYTF. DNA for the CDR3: TGCGCCAGCAGCCGAGGGACAGGGCATGGCTACACCTTC.